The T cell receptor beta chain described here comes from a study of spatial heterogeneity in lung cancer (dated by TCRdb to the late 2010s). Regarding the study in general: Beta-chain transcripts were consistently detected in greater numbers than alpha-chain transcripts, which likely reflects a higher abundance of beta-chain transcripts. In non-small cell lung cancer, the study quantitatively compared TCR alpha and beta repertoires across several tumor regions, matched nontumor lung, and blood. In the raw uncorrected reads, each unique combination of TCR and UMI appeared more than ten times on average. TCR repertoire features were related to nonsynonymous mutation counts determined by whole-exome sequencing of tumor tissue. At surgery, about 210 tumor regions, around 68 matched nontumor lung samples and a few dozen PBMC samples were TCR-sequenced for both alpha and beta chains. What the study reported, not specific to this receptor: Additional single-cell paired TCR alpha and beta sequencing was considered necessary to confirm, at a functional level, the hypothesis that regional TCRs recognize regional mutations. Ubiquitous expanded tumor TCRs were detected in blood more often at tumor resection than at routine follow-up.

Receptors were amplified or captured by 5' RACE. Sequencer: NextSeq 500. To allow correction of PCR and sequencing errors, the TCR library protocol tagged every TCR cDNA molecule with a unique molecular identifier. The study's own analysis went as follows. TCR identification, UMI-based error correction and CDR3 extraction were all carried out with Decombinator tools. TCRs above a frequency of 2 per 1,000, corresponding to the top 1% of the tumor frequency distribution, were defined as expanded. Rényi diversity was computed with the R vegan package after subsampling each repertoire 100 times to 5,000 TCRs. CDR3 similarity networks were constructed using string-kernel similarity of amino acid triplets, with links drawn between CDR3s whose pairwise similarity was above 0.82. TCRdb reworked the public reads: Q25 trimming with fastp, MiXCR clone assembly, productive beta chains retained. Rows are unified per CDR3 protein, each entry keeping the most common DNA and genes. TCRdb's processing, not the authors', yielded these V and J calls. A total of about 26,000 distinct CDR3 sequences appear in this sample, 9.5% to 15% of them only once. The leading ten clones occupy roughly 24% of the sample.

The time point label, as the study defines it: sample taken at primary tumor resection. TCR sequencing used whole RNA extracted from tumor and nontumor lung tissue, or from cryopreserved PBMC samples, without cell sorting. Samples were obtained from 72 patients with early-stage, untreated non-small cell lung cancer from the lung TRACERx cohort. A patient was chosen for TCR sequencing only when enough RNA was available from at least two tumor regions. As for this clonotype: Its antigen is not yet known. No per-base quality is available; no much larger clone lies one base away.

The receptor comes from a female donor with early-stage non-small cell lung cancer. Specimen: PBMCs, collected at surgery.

The DNA is as follows: TGTGCCAGCGGGACCTCGGCAGATAGCACAGATACGCAGTATTTT. Its protein reads: CASGTSADSTDTQYF. This chain joins TRBV12-3 or TRBV12-4 to TRBJ2-3; the D segment is perhaps TRBD1 or TRBD2, each sharing 5 matched bases. Between the V and J ends, shortened by 8 bases and 0 bases respectively, the junction contains 15 bases. From its cysteine to its phenylalanine, the CDR3 spans 15 amino acids. The only DNA kept is the CDR3, 45 bases in frame from the first base.